This passage covers 9 T cell receptor beta chains from one sample sequenced in a study of T-cell memory formation after mild COVID-19. TCRdb fed the 5' RACE reads into MiXCR, producing one record per CDR3 protein. The sample lists hundreds of thousands of distinct CDR3 sequences; roughly 21% were seen once. Sequencing used PBMCs or a T cell subset sorted from them (not recorded which). The receptors stem from an adult woman who had mild COVID-19 (a few samples of this study predate the infection). Cell type and time point are not known.

This clonotype was recorded a few times. The V gene is TRBV2, the J gene TRBJ2-7, with a tentative D call TRBD1 (6 bases). V was cut by 4 bases and J by 0 bases, with 10 bases left in between. This CDR3 has 14 amino acids. Germline V gives CDR1 SNHLY, CDR2 FYNNEI. The CDR3, as DNA: TGTGCCAGCAGTGTTGGGGGCCCCTCCTACGAGCAGTACTTC. Its translation: CASSVGGPSYEQYF.

CDR3 DNA sequence: TGCAGTGCTAGTTCCAGGGGCTATTCACCCCTCCACTTT. Translation: CSASSRGYSPLHF. The genes are TRBV20-1 and TRBJ1-6; maybe TRBD1 (6 bases). The CDR3 extends over 13 amino acids. Germline V gives CDR1 DFQATT, CDR2 SNEGSKA (reference sequence). The V gene lost 3 bases and the J gene lost 8 bases, with 11 bases spanning the gap.

The V call is TRBV5-5, the J call TRBJ2-1; no clear D. Between the trimmed V and J ends, which lost 5 bases and 4 bases, there was a span of 4 bases. This CDR3 is 11 amino acids long. Germline assignment: CDR1 SGHKS and CDR2 YYEKEE (reference sequence). CDR3 sequence reads: CASRNYNEQFF. CDR3 nucleotides: TGTGCCAGCAGGAATTACAATGAGCAGTTCTTC.

A few counts support this clonotype. V gene TRBV5-6 combines with J gene TRBJ2-6; no clear D. Germline CDR1 reads SGHDT; CDR2 reads YYEEEE. CDR3 length equals 17 residues. V was trimmed by 1 base and J by 0 bases, leaving 11 bases between them. The CDR3 reads CASSLFWGSSGANVLTF. DNA for the CDR3: TGTGCCAGCAGCTTGTTTTGGGGAAGCTCTGGGGCCAACGTCCTGACTTTC.

This clonotype appeared a few times. The CDR3 is CASSQEGGRAYEQYF. The DNA for the CDR3 is TGCGCCAGCAGCCAAGAGGGCGGGAGGGCCTACGAGCAGTACTTC. The chain links TRBV4-3 to TRBJ2-7; 9 bases are a match to TRBD2. CDR1 and CDR2 (germline): LGHNA, YSLEER. The CDR3 is 15 amino acids. V lost 0 bases to trimming and J lost 2 bases; unmatched junction nucleotides: 2.

This clonotype was counted a few times. The chain employs TRBV4-2 and TRBJ2-3; the match to TRBD1 covers 7 bases. The V gene end was trimmed by 5 bases and the J gene end by 6 bases; junction bases not matched to a gene: 14. Per the germline V gene, CDR1 is LGHNA and CDR2 is YNFKEQ. The CDR3 contains 16 residues. DNA for the CDR3: TGTGCCAGCAGCGGACGGGACAGCCGGATGGGGGATACGCAGTATTTT. Amino acid sequence: CASSGRDSRMGDTQYF.

The rearrangement links TRBV20-1 to TRBJ1-5; no clear D gene. Germline CDR1 is DFQATT and CDR2 is SNEGSKA (reference sequence). Trimming cost V 6 bases and J 3 bases, with 15 bases left between them. The CDR3 is made up of 14 amino acids. CDR3 residues: CSALSGVDNQPQHF. The CDR3, as DNA: TGCAGTGCCCTATCCGGGGTGGACAATCAGCCCCAGCATTTT.

This clonotype was seen a handful of times. The chain is built from TRBV6-2 or TRBV6-3 and TRBJ2-3, with D possibly matching TRBD2 (5 bases). This CDR3 contains 15 residues. The V end lost 4 bases, the J end lost 6 bases, and 17 bases lay between the germline ends. Germline-derived CDR1 and CDR2 are MNHEY and SVGEGT. The CDR3 here is CASSSGGAGMDTQYF. Written as DNA, the CDR3 is TGTGCCAGCAGTTCTGGCGGCGCGGGCATGGATACGCAGTATTTT.

This chain links TRBV28 with TRBJ2-7; D ambiguous. Deletions cut 4 bases from V and 0 bases from J, with 10 bases between. The germline V gene has CDR1 MDHEN and CDR2 SYDVKM. The CDR3 runs 14 residues. The CDR3 here is CASSSSPGSYEQYF. CDR3 bases: TGTGCCAGCAGTTCCTCCCCGGGCTCCTACGAGCAGTACTTC.